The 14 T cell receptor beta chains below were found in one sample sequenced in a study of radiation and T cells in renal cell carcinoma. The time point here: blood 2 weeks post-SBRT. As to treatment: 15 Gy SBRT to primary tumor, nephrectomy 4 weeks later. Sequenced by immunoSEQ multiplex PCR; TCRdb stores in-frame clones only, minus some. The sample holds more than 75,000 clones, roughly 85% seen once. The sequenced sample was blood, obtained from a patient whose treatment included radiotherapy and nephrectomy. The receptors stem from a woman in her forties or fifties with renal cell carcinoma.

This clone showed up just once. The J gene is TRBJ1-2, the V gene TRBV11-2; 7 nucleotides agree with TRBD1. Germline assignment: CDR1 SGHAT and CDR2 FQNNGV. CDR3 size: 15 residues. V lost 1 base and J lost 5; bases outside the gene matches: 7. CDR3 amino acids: CASSLGDSLSYGYTF. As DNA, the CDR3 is TGTGCCAGCAGCTTAGGGGACAGCCTTTCGTATGGCTACACCTTC.

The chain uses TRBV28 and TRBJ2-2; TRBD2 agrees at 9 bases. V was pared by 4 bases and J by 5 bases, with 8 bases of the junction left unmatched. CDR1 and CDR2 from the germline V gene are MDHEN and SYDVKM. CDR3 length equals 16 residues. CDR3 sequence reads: CASSSAGSGGTGELFF. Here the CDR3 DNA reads TGTGCCAGCAGTTCCGCGGGGAGCGGGGGGACCGGGGAGCTGTTTTTT.

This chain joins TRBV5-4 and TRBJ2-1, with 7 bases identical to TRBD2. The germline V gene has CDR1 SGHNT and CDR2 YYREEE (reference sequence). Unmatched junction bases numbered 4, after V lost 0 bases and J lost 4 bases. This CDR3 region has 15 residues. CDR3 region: CASSLGLAVYNEQFF. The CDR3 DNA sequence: TGTGCCAGCAGCTTGGGTCTAGCGGTTTACAATGAGCAGTTCTTC.

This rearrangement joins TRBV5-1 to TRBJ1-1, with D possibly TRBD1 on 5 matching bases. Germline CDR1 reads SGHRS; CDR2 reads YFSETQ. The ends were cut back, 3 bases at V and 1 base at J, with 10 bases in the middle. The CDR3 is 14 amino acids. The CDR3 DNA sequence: TGCGCCAGCAGCTCGGGGGGTGGGAACACTGAAGCTTTCTTT. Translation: CASSSGGGNTEAFF.

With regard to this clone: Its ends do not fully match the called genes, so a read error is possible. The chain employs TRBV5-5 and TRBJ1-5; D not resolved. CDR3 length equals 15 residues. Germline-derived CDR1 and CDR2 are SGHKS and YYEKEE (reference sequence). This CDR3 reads CASSVAGVTNQPQHF. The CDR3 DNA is TGTGCAAGCAGCGTTGCCGGGGTGACGAATCAGCCCCAGCATTTT.

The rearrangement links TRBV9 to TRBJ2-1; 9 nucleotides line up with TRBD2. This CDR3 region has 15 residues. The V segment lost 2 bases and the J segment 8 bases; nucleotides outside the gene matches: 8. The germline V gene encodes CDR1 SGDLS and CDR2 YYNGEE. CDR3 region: CASSVLAGAGDEQFF. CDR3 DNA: TGTGCCAGCAGCGTTTTAGCGGGAGCGGGAGATGAGCAGTTCTTC.

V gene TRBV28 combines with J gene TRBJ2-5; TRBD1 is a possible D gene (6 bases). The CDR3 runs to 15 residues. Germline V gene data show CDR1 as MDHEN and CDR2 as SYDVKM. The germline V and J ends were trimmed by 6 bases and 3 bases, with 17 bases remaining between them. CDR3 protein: CASSPPQGPKETQYF. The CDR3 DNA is TGTGCCAGCAGCCCTCCACAGGGCCCAAAAGAGACCCAGTACTTC.

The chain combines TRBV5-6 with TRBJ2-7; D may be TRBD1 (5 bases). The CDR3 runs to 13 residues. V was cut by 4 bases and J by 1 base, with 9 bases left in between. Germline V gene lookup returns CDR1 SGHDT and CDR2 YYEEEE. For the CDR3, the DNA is TGTGCCAGCAGCGTGGACATTTCCTACGAGCAGTACTTC. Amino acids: CASSVDISYEQYF.

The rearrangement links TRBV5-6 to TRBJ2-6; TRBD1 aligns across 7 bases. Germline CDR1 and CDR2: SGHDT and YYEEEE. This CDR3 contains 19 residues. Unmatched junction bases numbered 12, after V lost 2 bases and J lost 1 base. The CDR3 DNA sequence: TGTGCCAGCAGCTTCCAGGCCAGACAGGGAACTTCTGGGGCCAACGTCCTGACTTTC. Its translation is CASSFQARQGTSGANVLTF.

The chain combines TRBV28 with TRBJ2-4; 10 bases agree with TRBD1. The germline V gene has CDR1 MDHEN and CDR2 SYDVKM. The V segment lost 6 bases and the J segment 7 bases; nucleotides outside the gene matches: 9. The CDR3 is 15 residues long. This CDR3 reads CASRPVTGGNNIQYF. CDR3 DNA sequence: TGTGCCAGCAGGCCCGTGACAGGGGGCAATAACATTCAGTACTTC.

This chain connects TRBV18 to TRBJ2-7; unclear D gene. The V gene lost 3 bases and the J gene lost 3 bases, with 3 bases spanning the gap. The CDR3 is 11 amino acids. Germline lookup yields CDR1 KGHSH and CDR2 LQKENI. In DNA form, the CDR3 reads TGTGCCAGCTCACCGGACTACGAGCAGTACTTC. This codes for CASSPDYEQYF.

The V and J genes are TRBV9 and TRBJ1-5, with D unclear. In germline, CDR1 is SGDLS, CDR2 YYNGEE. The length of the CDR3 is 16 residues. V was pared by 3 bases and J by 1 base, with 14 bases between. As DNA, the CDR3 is TGTGCCAGCAGCGAGCCCCCCCGGGGAAGCAATCAGCCCCAGCATTTT. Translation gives CASSEPPRGSNQPQHF. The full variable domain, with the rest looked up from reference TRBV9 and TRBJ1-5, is DSGVTQTPKHLITATGQRVTLRCSPRSGDLSVYWYQQSLDQGLQFLIQYYNGEERAKGNILERFSAQQFPDLHSELNLSSLELGDSALYFCASSEPPRGSNQPQHFGDGTRLSIL.

The CDR3 here is CASSGNNWAGELFF. The CDR3 DNA follows: TGTGCCAGCAGTGGAAACAATTGGGCAGGGGAGCTGTTTTTT. V usage is TRBV6-5 and J usage is TRBJ2-2; D unresolved. V was trimmed by 5 bases and J by 8 bases, leaving 15 bases between them. Germline CDR1 reads MNHEY; CDR2 reads SVGAGI. This CDR3 is 14 amino acids long.

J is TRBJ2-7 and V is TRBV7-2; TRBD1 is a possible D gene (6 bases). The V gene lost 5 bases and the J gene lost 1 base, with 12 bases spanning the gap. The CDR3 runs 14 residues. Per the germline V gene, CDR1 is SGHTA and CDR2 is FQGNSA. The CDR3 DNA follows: TGTGCCAGCAGCCCCTCCGGGACATCCTACGAGCAGTACTTC. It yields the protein CASSPSGTSYEQYF. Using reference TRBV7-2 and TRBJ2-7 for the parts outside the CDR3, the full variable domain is GAGVSQSPSNKVTEKGKDVELRCDPISGHTALYWYRQSLGQGLEFLIYFQGNSAPDKSGLPSDRFSAERTGGSVSTLTIQRTQQEDSAVYLCASSPSGTSYEQYFGPGTRLTVT.